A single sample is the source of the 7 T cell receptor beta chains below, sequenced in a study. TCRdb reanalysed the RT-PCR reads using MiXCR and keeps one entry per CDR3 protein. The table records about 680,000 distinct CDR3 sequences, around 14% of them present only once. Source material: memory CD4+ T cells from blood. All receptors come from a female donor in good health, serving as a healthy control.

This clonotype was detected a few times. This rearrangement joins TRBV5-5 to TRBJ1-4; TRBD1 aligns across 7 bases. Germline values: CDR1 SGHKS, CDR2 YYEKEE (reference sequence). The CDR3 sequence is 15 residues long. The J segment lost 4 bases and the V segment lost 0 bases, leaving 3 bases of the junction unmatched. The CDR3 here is CASSLEDRFNEKLFF. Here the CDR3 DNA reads TGTGCCAGCAGCTTGGAGGACAGGTTTAATGAAAAACTGTTTTTT.

The CDR3 DNA reads as TGTGCCAGCAGCTGGCCCGGCGGGGTTGACTATGGCTACACCTTC. As protein: CASSWPGGVDYGYTF. V gene TRBV28 combines with J gene TRBJ1-2; D is unclear. This CDR3 is 15 amino acids long. V lost 6 bases and J 3 bases, leaving 17 bases between the germline ends. Germline CDR1 and CDR2: MDHEN and SYDVKM.

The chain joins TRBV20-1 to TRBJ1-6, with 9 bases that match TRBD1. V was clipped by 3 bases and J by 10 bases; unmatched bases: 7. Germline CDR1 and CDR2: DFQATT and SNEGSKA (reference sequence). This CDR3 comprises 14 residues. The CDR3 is CSARVGQGGSPLHF. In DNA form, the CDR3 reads TGCAGTGCTAGGGTGGGACAGGGCGGCTCACCCCTCCACTTT.

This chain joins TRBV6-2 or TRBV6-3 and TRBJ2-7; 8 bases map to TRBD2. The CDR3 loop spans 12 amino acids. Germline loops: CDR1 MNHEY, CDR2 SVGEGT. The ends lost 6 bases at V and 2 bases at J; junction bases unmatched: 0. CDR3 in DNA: TGTGCCAGCAGGACTAGCGCCTACGAGCAGTACTTC. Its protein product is CASRTSAYEQYF.

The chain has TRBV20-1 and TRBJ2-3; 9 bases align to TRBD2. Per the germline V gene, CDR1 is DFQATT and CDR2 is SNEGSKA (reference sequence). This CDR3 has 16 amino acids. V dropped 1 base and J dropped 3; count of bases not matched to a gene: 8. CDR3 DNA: TGCAGTGCTAGAGGGGCTAGCGGGGAAGGGACAGATACGCAGTATTTT. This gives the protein CSARGASGEGTDTQYF.

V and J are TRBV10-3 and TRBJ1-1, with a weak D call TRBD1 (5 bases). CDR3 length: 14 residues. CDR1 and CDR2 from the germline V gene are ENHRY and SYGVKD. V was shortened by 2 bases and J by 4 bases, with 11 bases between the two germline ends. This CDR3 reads CAISEQGRATEAFF. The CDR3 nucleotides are TGTGCCATCAGTGAGCAAGGCAGGGCCACTGAAGCTTTCTTT.

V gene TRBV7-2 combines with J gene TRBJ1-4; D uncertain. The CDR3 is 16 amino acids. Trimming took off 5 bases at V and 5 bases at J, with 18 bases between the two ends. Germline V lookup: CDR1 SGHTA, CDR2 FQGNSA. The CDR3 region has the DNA TGTGCCAGCAGCCCCCGATTAGGGTCGGGGAATGAAAAACTGTTTTTT. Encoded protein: CASSPRLGSGNEKLFF.